What follows are 16 T cell receptor beta chains derived from one specimen sequenced in a study of T cells after yellow fever vaccination. TCRdb passed the 5' RACE reads through MiXCR, listing each CDR3 protein once. There are some 200,000 distinct CDR3 sequences in the sample; approximately 11% occur only once, and about 40% lies in the top ten. The sequencing used CD8+ T cells sorted from PBMCs, collected 15 days after the yellow fever booster vaccination. The receptors come from a man aged 18 to 29 who received the YFV17D yellow fever vaccine.

This clonotype has at least ten counts. The rearrangement uses TRBV4-1 and TRBJ1-6; D ambiguous. Germline-derived CDR1 and CDR2 are MGHRA and YSYEKL. The germline V and J ends were trimmed by 1 base and 0 bases, with 7 bases remaining between them. This CDR3 is built from 16 residues. CDR3 nucleotide sequence: TGCGCCAGCAGCCAAGGAGAAAACTCCTATAATTCACCCCTCCACTTT. Amino acid sequence: CASSQGENSYNSPLHF.

This clonotype has a handful of counts. The genes are TRBV7-6 and TRBJ2-7; no reliable D call. The CDR3 is made up of 14 amino acids. CDR1 and CDR2 (germline): SGHVS, FNYEAQ. The V end lost 5 bases, the J end lost 3 bases, and 14 bases lay between the germline ends. In DNA form, the CDR3 reads TGTGCCAGCAGCCCAACAAGGAGATACTACGAGCAGTACTTC. It is translated as CASSPTRRYYEQYF.

Only a few counts were recorded for this clonotype. This chain links TRBV4-3 with TRBJ1-1; D remains ambiguous. V lost 0 bases and J lost 1, with 9 bases in between. The CDR3 contains 15 residues. CDR1 and CDR2 (germline): LGHNA, YSLEER. The CDR3 is CASSQDTGWNTEAFF. In nucleotides, the CDR3 is TGCGCCAGCAGCCAAGATACCGGATGGAACACTGAAGCTTTCTTT.

This clonotype appeared a single time. V gene TRBV4-3 combines with J gene TRBJ2-1; no reliable D call. The length of the CDR3 is 17 residues. The ends were cut back, 0 bases at V and 0 bases at J, with 12 bases in the middle. Germline CDR1 LGHNA, CDR2 YSLEER. The CDR3 region has the DNA TGCGCCAGCAGCCAAGAGGATACAAGGAGCTCCTACAATGAGCAGTTCTTC. Its translation: CASSQEDTRSSYNEQFF.

The rearrangement links TRBV6-2 or TRBV6-3 to TRBJ1-2; D is perhaps TRBD1 (5 bases). V shed 5 bases and J shed 0 bases, with 19 bases lying between them. The germline CDR1 and CDR2 sequences are MNHEY and SVGEGT. There are 17 residues in the CDR3. CDR3 region: CASSHPGRELTNYGYTF. CDR3 bases: TGTGCCAGCAGTCACCCGGGACGAGAGTTAACTAACTATGGCTACACCTTC.

The chain recombines TRBV27 with TRBJ1-5; D is uncertain. This CDR3 has 12 amino acids. V lost 4 bases and J lost 9, with 10 bases in between. The V gene's germline CDR1 is MNHEY and CDR2 SMNVEV (reference sequence). This chain's CDR3 is CASSSLRAPQHF. CDR3 DNA: TGTGCCAGCAGTTCCCTGAGGGCGCCCCAGCATTTT.

The J gene is TRBJ2-3, the V gene TRBV11-3; the D is unclear. V lost 2 bases and J 3 bases, leaving 9 bases between the germline ends. The CDR3 is 14 residues long. CDR1 SGHNT and CDR2 YENEEA come from the germline V gene. CDR3 in amino acids: CASSLKDRTDTQYF. The DNA of the CDR3 is TGTGCCAGCAGCTTAAAGGATAGAACAGATACGCAGTATTTT.

This clonotype was seen more than once but under ten times. The chain carries TRBV6-5 and TRBJ2-3, with a tentative D call TRBD1 (5 bases). CDR1 MNHEY and CDR2 SVGAGI come from the germline V gene. CDR3 size: 15 residues. Trimming shortened V by 5 bases and J by 3 bases, and 15 bases separated the two germline ends. CDR3 residues: CASSRALDRTDTQYF. The CDR3 DNA is TGTGCCAGCAGTCGTGCACTTGACAGAACAGATACGCAGTATTTT.

The CDR3 here is CASSQRGVDEQFF. In nucleotides, the CDR3 is TGCGCCAGCAGCCAGAGGGGAGTAGATGAGCAGTTCTTC. The chain links TRBV4-3 to TRBJ2-1, with D possibly being TRBD1 or TRBD2 (5 bases each). Trimming cost V 3 bases and J 8 bases, with 11 bases left between them. Germline CDR1 is LGHNA and CDR2 is YSLEER. The CDR3 covers 13 residues.

The chain employs TRBV27 and TRBJ2-7, with 7 bases fitting TRBD1. Germline loops: CDR1 MNHEY, CDR2 SMNVEV (reference sequence). The CDR3 sequence is 15 residues long. Germline trimming cut 0 bases from V and 3 bases from J; bases unmatched to any gene: 5. In nucleotides, the CDR3 is TGTGCCAGCAGTTTATCGAGTGCAGGGGGCTACGAGCAGTACGTC. Amino acids: CASSLSSAGGYEQYV.

The rearrangement links TRBV12-3 or TRBV12-4 to TRBJ2-5; 11 bases align to TRBD2. The J segment lost 1 base and the V segment lost 7 bases, leaving 5 bases of the junction unmatched. The CDR3 is 15 residues long. Written as DNA, the CDR3 is TGTGCCAGCACCATAACTAGCGGGGGCCAAGAGACCCAGTACTTC. Translating it yields CASTITSGGQETQYF.

This clonotype was detected ten times or more. The chain has TRBV9 and TRBJ1-1, with D perhaps TRBD1 (5 bases). The ends were cut back, 2 bases at V and 10 bases at J, with 12 bases in the middle. In germline, CDR1 is SGDLS, CDR2 YYNGEE. This CDR3 region has 12 residues. CDR3 coding DNA: TGTGCCAGCAGCGTTCAGGGTGGTCCAGCTTTCTTT. Its translation is CASSVQGGPAFF.

This clonotype showed up just a few times. The chain uses TRBV6-2 or TRBV6-3 and TRBJ1-1; D remains unclear. Trimming left V 7 bases short and J 5 bases short, with 11 bases between. Per germline, CDR1 MNHEY and CDR2 SVGEGT. The CDR3 runs to 12 residues. CDR3 residues: CASTTGWTEAFF. CDR3 coding DNA: TGTGCCAGCACTACCGGGTGGACTGAAGCTTTCTTT.

This chain joins TRBV10-3 and TRBJ2-5; 12 bases agree with TRBD2. The CDR3 has 16 residues. The germline V gene has CDR1 ENHRY and CDR2 SYGVKD. Unmatched junction bases numbered 6, after V lost 2 bases and J lost 5 bases. CDR3 protein: CAISEASGGAVETQYF. In DNA form, the CDR3 reads TGTGCCATCAGTGAGGCTAGCGGGGGGGCCGTGGAGACCCAGTACTTC.

The CDR3 spells CASSYSRQEANYGYTF. CDR3 bases: TGTGCCAGCAGTTACTCTAGGCAGGAAGCTAACTATGGCTACACCTTC. The V call is TRBV6-5, the J call TRBJ1-2; D is ambiguous. Deletions cut 0 bases from V and 0 bases from J, with 11 bases between. CDR1 is MNHEY, CDR2 SVGAGI, per germline. There are 16 residues in the CDR3.

The V and J genes are TRBV2 and TRBJ2-7; D perhaps matches TRBD1 (5 bases). In germline, CDR1 is SNHLY, CDR2 FYNNEI. V shed 10 bases and J shed 0 bases, with 16 bases lying between them. The CDR3 contains 14 residues. CDR3 bases: TGTGCCATCCCACAGGACGGTAGCTCCTACGAGCAGTACGTC. Translating gives CAIPQDGSSYEQYV.